These 30 T cell receptor beta chains originate from one sample sequenced in a study of Tregs in tolerant kidney transplant recipients. The table came from immunoSEQ multiplex PCR; TCRdb's copy has only in-frame clones and leaves some out. This table holds about 77,000 clones, 98% found once. Sequenced here: CD4+ T cells from blood, sampled before the transplant. All receptors come from a human donor who received a combined kidney and bone marrow transplant.

The rearrangement uses TRBV11-2 and TRBJ1-6, with D possibly TRBD1 on 6 matching bases. Trimming took off 5 bases at V and 5 bases at J, with 13 bases between the two ends. Germline V gives CDR1 SGHAT, CDR2 FQNNGV. This CDR3 comprises 15 residues. This CDR3 is CASSRWDTNNSPLHF. CDR3 bases: TGTGCCAGCAGCCGCTGGGACACAAATAATTCACCCCTCCACTTT. The full variable domain, rest sourced from reference TRBV11-2 and TRBJ1-6, is EAGVAQSPRYKIIEKRQSVAFWCNPISGHATLYWYQQILGQGPKLLIQFQNNGVVDDSQLPKDRFSAERLKGVDSTLKIQPAKLEDSAVYLCASSRWDTNNSPLHFGNGTRLTVT.

This clone appeared a few times. V gene TRBV5-1 combines with J gene TRBJ2-5; TRBD1 might be the D (6 bases). CDR3 length equals 13 residues. V was cut by 2 bases and J by 4 bases, with 9 bases left in between. From germline, CDR1 is SGHRS and CDR2 YFSETQ. CDR3 loop: CASSLHRAETQYF. The DNA of the CDR3 is TGCGCCAGCAGCTTACACAGGGCAGAGACCCAGTACTTC.

V usage is TRBV18 and J usage is TRBJ1-2; D uncertain. Germline CDR1 KGHSH, CDR2 LQKENI. The CDR3 has 13 residues. Trimming removed 6 bases at V and 3 bases at J, with 11 bases between. The CDR3 DNA reads as TGTGCCAGCTCGCCTACCCCGGACTATGGCTACACCTTC. It translates to CASSPTPDYGYTF.

The V gene is TRBV9, the J gene TRBJ2-1; 9 bases agree with TRBD1. This CDR3 is built from 15 residues. V lost 4 bases, J lost 4 bases, and 6 bases stayed unmatched. Germline V gene sequence: CDR1 SGDLS, CDR2 YYNGEE. The CDR3: CASSFSGTGYNEQFF. The CDR3 nucleotides are TGTGCCAGCAGCTTCTCCGGGACAGGGTACAATGAGCAGTTCTTC.

This chain joins TRBV7-3 and TRBJ1-6, with D unresolved. The CDR3 length is 12 residues. Germline V gives CDR1 SGHTA, CDR2 FQGTGA. Deletions cut 2 bases from V and 7 bases from J, with 3 bases between. Here the CDR3 reads CASSLPNSPLHF. DNA of the CDR3: TGTGCCAGCAGCTTACCAAATTCACCCCTCCACTTT.

This chain connects TRBV19 to TRBJ1-6; D is unclear. The CDR3 consists of 15 residues. Deletions cut 6 bases from V and 6 bases from J, with 15 bases between. Germline V gene sequence: CDR1 LNHDA, CDR2 SQIVND (reference sequence). The CDR3 sequence: CASSPGGWRNSPLHF. For the CDR3, the DNA is TGTGCCAGTAGCCCCGGAGGATGGCGTAATTCACCCCTCCACTTT.

This chain links TRBV18 with TRBJ1-5; D call uncertain. Trimming removed 2 bases from V and 4 bases from J, with 6 bases in between. Germline CDR1 is KGHSH and CDR2 is LQKENI. The CDR3 runs 13 residues. The CDR3 sequence is CASSPTENQPQHF. CDR3 sequence (DNA): TGTGCCAGCTCACCAACAGAGAATCAGCCCCAGCATTTT.

The rearrangement joins TRBV15 to TRBJ2-7; maybe TRBD2 (5 bases). Trimming took 4 bases from V and 0 from J, leaving 7 bases between them. The V gene's germline CDR1 is LNHNV and CDR2 YYDKDF (reference sequence). CDR3 length equals 13 residues. The CDR3 coding sequence is TGTGCCACCAGCATCCGGGACTCCTACGAGCAGTACTTC. Its protein product is CATSIRDSYEQYF. The entire variable domain, with the rest obtained from reference TRBV15 and TRBJ2-7, is as follows: DAMVIQNPRYQVTQFGKPVTLSCSQTLNHNVMYWYQQKSSQAPKLLFHYYDKDFNNEADTPDNFQSRRPNTSFCFLDIRSPGLGDTAMYLCATSIRDSYEQYFGPGTRLTVT.

Written as DNA, the CDR3 is TGTGCCAGCTCACCAGGCCTCGGCGCGGGGAGCACAGATACGCAGTATTTT. Protein sequence: CASSPGLGAGSTDTQYF. The chain combines TRBV18 with TRBJ2-3; maybe TRBD2 (6 bases). Germline lookup yields CDR1 KGHSH and CDR2 LQKENI. The CDR3 runs 17 residues. V dropped 2 bases and J dropped 0 bases, with 15 bases sitting between them.

The rearrangement joins TRBV4-1 to TRBJ1-5; D is possibly TRBD1 (6 bases). This CDR3 has 18 residues. The germline CDR1 and CDR2 sequences are MGHRA and YSYEKL. The V end lost 1 base, the J end lost 1 base, and 17 bases lay between the germline ends. The CDR3 here is CASSQVWKGVGSNQPQHF. For the CDR3, the DNA is TGCGCCAGCAGCCAAGTCTGGAAGGGGGTTGGGAGCAATCAGCCCCAGCATTTT.

The V call is TRBV20-1, the J call TRBJ1-2, with D unclear. CDR1 is DFQATT, CDR2 SNEGSKA, per germline (reference sequence). The V end lost 0 bases, the J end lost 14 bases, and 13 bases lay between the germline ends. The CDR3 runs 11 residues. The CDR3 sequence is CSAREGRPSTF. CDR3 in DNA: TGCAGTGCTAGAGAGGGCCGCCCGTCAACCTTC.

In regard to this clone: Mismatch with germline at one junction end may stem from a read error. The chain recombines TRBV4-3 with TRBJ1-2, with D perhaps TRBD1 (5 bases). Germline V gives CDR1 LGHNA, CDR2 YSLEER. This CDR3 is built from 16 residues. The DNA for the CDR3 is TGCGCCAGCACCCAAATGGGCCCCCGGGGGGACTATGGCTACACCTTC. Translated, it gives CASTQMGPRGDYGYTF.

The rearrangement joins TRBV11-2 to TRBJ2-3; a weak D match, TRBD2 (5 bases). The CDR3 length is 14 residues. Trimming cost V 1 base and J 0 bases, with 5 bases left between them. Germline assignment: CDR1 SGHAT and CDR2 FQNNGV. The CDR3 protein is CASSLGTSTDTQYF. The DNA of the CDR3 is TGTGCCAGCAGCTTAGGGACTAGCACAGATACGCAGTATTTT.

The chain uses TRBV6-1 and TRBJ1-1; the D gene is possibly TRBD1 (5 bases). Germline-derived CDR1 and CDR2 are MNHNS and SASEGT. The CDR3 loop spans 14 amino acids. V lost 1 base to trimming and J lost 7 bases, with 13 bases between them. The CDR3 DNA reads TGTGCCAGCAGTGAAGTGGGGGGGTACGGTGAAGCTTTCTTT. It is translated as CASSEVGGYGEAFF.

J is TRBJ1-4 and V is TRBV18; D may be TRBD1 (6 bases). Trimming removed 4 bases from V and 8 bases from J, with 20 bases in between. The length of the CDR3 is 16 residues. The germline V gene encodes CDR1 KGHSH and CDR2 LQKENI. The CDR3 nucleotides read TGTGCCAGCTCACTCCGGCAGGGGCGCGTCGGAGAAAAACTGTTTTTT. Its protein is CASSLRQGRVGEKLFF.

This clone was recorded only once. The V call is TRBV9, the J call TRBJ2-7, with D perhaps matching TRBD1 (5 bases). This CDR3 has 16 residues. Germline loops: CDR1 SGDLS, CDR2 YYNGEE. V was shortened by 0 bases and J by 3 bases, with 16 bases between the two germline ends. DNA for the CDR3: TGTGCCAGCAGCGTAGAGGGTCAGGGCGATAACTACGAGCAGTACTTC. This translates into CASSVEGQGDNYEQYF.

The chain employs TRBV19 and TRBJ2-1, with 8 bases fitting TRBD1. The CDR3 covers 14 residues. Germline-derived CDR1 and CDR2 are LNHDA and SQIVND (reference sequence). After removal of 3 bases from V and 11 bases from J, the junction contained 9 bases not matched to a gene. This CDR3 reads CASSITPDRVKQFF. DNA of the CDR3: TGTGCCAGTAGTATCACCCCGGACAGGGTAAAGCAGTTCTTC.

The gene calls are TRBV5-1 and TRBJ2-7; 13 bases agree with TRBD2. V lost 1 base to trimming and J lost 7 bases; unmatched junction nucleotides: 8. Germline V CDR1 and CDR2: SGHRS, YFSETQ. The CDR3 totals 16 residues. The CDR3 nucleotides are TGCGCCAGCAGCTTGACTAGCGGGGGGGCCTATAGAGAGCAGTACTTC. It specifies CASSLTSGGAYREQYF.

J is TRBJ2-1 and V is TRBV15; 9 nucleotides line up with TRBD2. The CDR3 totals 17 residues. Germline trimming cut 0 bases from V and 6 bases from J; bases unmatched to any gene: 9. Germline CDR1 and CDR2: LNHNV and YYDKDF (reference sequence). CDR3 protein: CATSRERLAALTNEQFF. The CDR3 DNA sequence: TGTGCCACCAGCAGAGAGCGACTAGCGGCCCTCACCAATGAGCAGTTCTTC.

This chain connects TRBV27 to TRBJ1-5, with 8 bases matching TRBD1. Germline loops: CDR1 MNHEY, CDR2 SMNVEV (reference sequence). The V and J ends lost 3 bases and 7 bases, in that order; junction bases with no gene match: 5. This CDR3 comprises 14 residues. The CDR3 loop reads CASSLRTGRQPQHF. The DNA of the CDR3 is TGTGCCAGCAGTTTGAGGACAGGGAGGCAGCCCCAGCATTTT.

The gene calls are TRBV25-1 and TRBJ2-1; 10 nucleotides line up with TRBD2. This CDR3 is built from 15 residues. V lost 8 bases and J lost 8; bases outside the gene matches: 12. CDR1 and CDR2 (germline): MGHDK, SYGVNS. In DNA, the CDR3 is TGTGCCAGCTTGAAGACTAGCGGGTTTACAGATGAGCAGTTCTTC. The encoded protein is CASLKTSGFTDEQFF.

V usage is TRBV19 and J usage is TRBJ1-5; D is undetermined. Germline V gene data show CDR1 as LNHDA and CDR2 as SQIVND (reference sequence). The CDR3 extends over 16 amino acids. V was trimmed by 5 bases and J by 1 base, leaving 15 bases between them. The CDR3 coding sequence is TGTGCCAGTAGTGGGCGGGAAGTGGCGAGCAATCAGCCCCAGCATTTT. As protein: CASSGREVASNQPQHF. The variable domain in full, with the rest retrieved from reference TRBV19 and TRBJ1-5, is DGGITQSPKYLFRKEGQNVTLSCEQNLNHDAMYWYRQDPGQGLRLIYYSQIVNDFQKGDIAEGYSVSREKKESFPLTVTSAQKNPTAFYLCASSGREVASNQPQHFGDGTRLSIL.

This chain joins TRBV5-6 and TRBJ2-1; D unresolved. This CDR3 comprises 11 residues. Germline V gene lookup returns CDR1 SGHDT and CDR2 YYEEEE. Trimming shortened V by 4 bases and J by 5 bases, and 4 bases separated the two germline ends. The CDR3 region is CASSRDNEQFF. The DNA for the CDR3 is TGTGCCAGCAGCCGGGACAATGAGCAGTTCTTC.

The gene calls are TRBV15 and TRBJ1-2; TRBD1 agrees at 7 bases. The germline V gene has CDR1 LNHNV and CDR2 YYDKDF (reference sequence). Unmatched junction bases numbered 10, after V lost 0 bases and J lost 6 bases. The CDR3 length is 16 residues. DNA for the CDR3: TGTGCCACCAGCAGAGACAGGGGGAGGCATCAGCATGGCTACACCTTC. Amino acid sequence: CATSRDRGRHQHGYTF.

This rearrangement joins TRBV6-5 to TRBJ1-6, with a possible D match to TRBD1 (5 bases). The V gene lost 4 bases and the J gene lost 6 bases, with 13 bases spanning the gap. Germline CDR1 and CDR2: MNHEY and SVGAGI. The CDR3 is 15 amino acids. CDR3 nucleotide sequence: TGTGCCAGCAGTTTCCAGGGACTCCCTAATTCACCCCTCCACTTT. Its protein product is CASSFQGLPNSPLHF.

The chain links TRBV5-1 to TRBJ2-7; no clear D. CDR3 length equals 11 residues. Trimming took off 4 bases at V and 3 bases at J, with 5 bases between the two ends. Germline V lookup: CDR1 SGHRS, CDR2 YFSETQ. CDR3 nucleotides: TGCGCCAGCAGCAACTTCTACGAGCAGTACTTC. Its protein is CASSNFYEQYF.

The V gene is TRBV5-1, the J gene TRBJ1-1; a weak D match, TRBD1 (5 bases). The CDR3 contains 16 residues. Trimming removed 4 bases at V and 1 base at J, with 17 bases between. The V gene's germline CDR1 is SGHRS and CDR2 YFSETQ. This CDR3 reads CASSPDPQGANTEAFF. In nucleotides, the CDR3 is TGCGCCAGCAGCCCCGACCCCCAGGGTGCGAACACTGAAGCTTTCTTT.

The rearrangement links TRBV5-1 to TRBJ2-5; tentatively, D is TRBD1 (5 bases). The V end was cut by 0 bases, the J end by 7 bases, with 19 bases between. Germline CDR1 SGHRS, CDR2 YFSETQ. The CDR3 totals 16 residues. In nucleotides, the CDR3 is TGCGCCAGCAGCTTGGAGGCCTCGACAGACATAGGGACCCAGTACTTC. Amino acids: CASSLEASTDIGTQYF.

The rearrangement links TRBV27 to TRBJ2-5, with 10 bases that match TRBD2. CDR1 and CDR2 from the germline V gene are MNHEY and SMNVEV (reference sequence). With 2 bases clipped from V and 1 base from J, the junction kept 7 bases outside the gene matches. CDR3 size: 17 residues. The CDR3 loop reads CASSLISGGSGQETQYF. DNA for the CDR3: TGTGCCAGCAGTTTAATTAGCGGGGGGTCCGGCCAAGAGACCCAGTACTTC.

Here the CDR3 reads CASSLGQGANNSPLHF. The CDR3 DNA follows: TGTGCCAGCAGTCTAGGACAGGGGGCAAATAATTCACCCCTCCACTTT. V is TRBV9 and J is TRBJ1-6, with 11 bases that match TRBD1. The CDR3 loop spans 16 amino acids. Germline CDR1 and CDR2: SGDLS and YYNGEE. The junction had 6 bases not matched to a gene; V was cut back by 5 bases and J by 5 bases. Using reference TRBV9 and TRBJ1-6 for the parts outside the CDR3, the full variable domain is DSGVTQTPKHLITATGQRVTLRCSPRSGDLSVYWYQQSLDQGLQFLIQYYNGEERAKGNILERFSAQQFPDLHSELNLSSLELGDSALYFCASSLGQGANNSPLHFGNGTRLTVT.